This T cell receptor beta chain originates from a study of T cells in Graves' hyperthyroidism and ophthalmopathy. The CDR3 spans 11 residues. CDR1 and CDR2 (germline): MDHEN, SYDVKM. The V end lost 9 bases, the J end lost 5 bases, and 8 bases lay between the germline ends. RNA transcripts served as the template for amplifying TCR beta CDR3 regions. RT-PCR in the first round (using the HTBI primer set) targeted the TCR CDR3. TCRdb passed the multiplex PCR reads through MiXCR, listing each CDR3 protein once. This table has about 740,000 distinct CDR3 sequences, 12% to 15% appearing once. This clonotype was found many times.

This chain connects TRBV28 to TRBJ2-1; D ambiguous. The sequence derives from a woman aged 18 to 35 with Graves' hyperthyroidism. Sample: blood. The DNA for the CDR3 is TGTGCCAGTTTCCGGAACAATGAGCAGTTCTTC. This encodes CASFRNNEQFF.